This T cell receptor (beta chain) was recovered during a study of T cells after yellow fever vaccination (dated by TCRdb to about 2019). About the full investigation: Libraries from fractions with low cell numbers were prepared with the SMART-Seq v4 Ultra Low Input RNA kit. Blood samples were taken at several timepoints before and after primary and secondary immunization, and bulk PBMC replicates and cell subsets were isolated. Two healthy male donors, one aged 18 to 30 and one aged 30 to 40 years, made up the cohort. To track T-cell clones before and after primary and booster YFV17D yellow fever vaccination, bulk TCR alpha and beta repertoires were sequenced longitudinally. Overall study outcomes, separate from this receptor: Computational filtering was required because FACS-sorted repertoires could contain abundant contaminating clonotypes from the bulk population. Because only a couple of donors were included in the study, the extent to which the findings can be generalized is limited. The secondary T-cell response was found to be weaker but faster than the primary response, with a peak reached on day 5 rather than on day 15. After the booster, most of the clones that had expanded following primary vaccination were detected again (almost 98% of CD4 and around 87% of CD8), which suggests that memory was broadly maintained. A small share of clonotypes occurred in both CD4 and CD8 compartments, likely arising from convergent recombination.

The table lists this clonotype with a few counts. Its cognate antigen has yet to be identified. Within one base of it there is no much larger clone, and no base qualities were kept. The run used an Illumina NovaSeq 6000. TCR cDNA was synthesized by 5'RACE template switching, which introduced a universal primer site and unique molecular identifiers. Priming for cDNA synthesis came from both the TCR alpha and TCR beta constant segments. Two PCR steps were used to amplify libraries, with sample barcodes and sequencing adapters being added in the second step. Sequencing of libraries was performed on Illumina HiSeq 2500 (2x100 bp) or NovaSeq (2x150 bp). As for how the authors treated the data: Reads were demultiplexed and collapsed into UMI consensus sequences with MIGEC, and V(D)J alignment was performed with MiXCR. Clonotypes responding to the vaccine were identified with edgeR on replicate PBMC samples, with the criteria of FDR below 0.01 and a log2 fold change above 5 up to day 15. Each bulk clonotype received a CD4 or CD8 identity based on whether the sequenced CD4 or CD8 repertoire contained that clonotype at higher abundance. TCRdb took the public reads, trimmed them with fastp at Q25, ran MiXCR for clone calling and kept in-frame beta chains. Merged by CDR3 protein, the rows form single entries marked with the most common genes and DNA. The authors' filters were not applied to this entry. In all, the sample holds 150,000 to 200,000 distinct CDR3 sequences, and about a tenth of those were seen once. The ten largest account for about a third of the sample.

A distance of 17 bases separates the germline ends of V and J, which lose 7 bases and 1 base respectively. The CDR3 runs 16 amino acids, cysteine and phenylalanine included. Just the 48-base CDR3 DNA is kept, in frame starting at base 1. CDR1 and CDR2 were assigned from the germline V gene as SGHTA and FQGNSA. The label giving this sample's treatment or condition can be read as: live attenuated yellow fever vaccine strain. A standard Ficoll-Paque protocol was used to isolate PBMCs from peripheral blood. CD4 and CD8 T-cell fractions were isolated with Dynabeads CD4 and CD8 positive selection kits. RNA was extracted with TriZol from bulk PBMCs, CD4 and CD8 fractions, and dextramer-positive and dextramer-negative fractions.

This TCR was recovered from a man younger than 35 who received the YFV17D yellow fever vaccine. The sample here was CD8+ T cells sorted from PBMCs, taken 45 days after the yellow fever booster vaccination. The V gene is TRBV7-2 and the J gene is TRBJ2-1; the D gene is unclear. The DNA reads as follows: TGTGCCAGCACCATGAGACCACGGATTTCCTACAATGAGCAGTTCTTC. Its protein product is CASTMRPRISYNEQFF. The CDR3 plus the reference TRBV7-2 and TRBJ2-1 genes for the other parts give the full variable domain: GAGVSQSPSNKVTEKGKDVELRCDPISGHTALYWYRQSLGQGLEFLIYFQGNSAPDKSGLPSDRFSAERTGGSVSTLTIQRTQQEDSAVYLCASTMRPRISYNEQFFGPGTRLTVL.